Listed below are T cell receptor beta chains from one sample, sequenced in a study of blood T cell repertoires in COVID-19. The method was immunoSEQ multiplex PCR; TCRdb's version includes in-frame clones alone and lacks a portion of them. The sample lists 150,000 to 200,000 clones; over 85% were seen once. The specimen was peripheral blood. The receptors were gathered from a woman in her 50s with acute or convalescent COVID-19. The CDR3 runs from the conserved cysteine through the conserved F or W. A D gene is named only where the DNA matches it firmly. A clone size is listed for some rows: how often the clone was seen (once, few, many), or a class if it is expanded.

-,-,TRBJ1-2,15,TRBV14,CASSPSATGFFGYTF,TGTGCCAGCAGCCCCTCGGCGACTGGGTTCTTTGGCTACACCTTC
-,-,TRBJ1-5,14,TRBV7-8,CASSQGRGGQPQHF,TGTGCCAGCAGCCAAGGGAGGGGCGGACAGCCCCAGCATTTT
TRBD1,-,TRBJ2-7,15,TRBV7-2,CASSLLGQGPGEQYF,TGTGCCAGCAGCTTATTAGGACAGGGCCCTGGGGAGCAGTACTTC
-,-,TRBJ1-1,15,TRBV30,CAWSGHRGKNTEAFF,TGTGCCTGGAGTGGCCATAGGGGGAAGAACACTGAAGCTTTCTTT
TRBD1,-,TRBJ2-1,15,TRBV10-3,CASNPGTGAYNEQFF,TGTGCCTCTAACCCCGGGACAGGGGCCTACAATGAGCAGTTCTTC
-,-,TRBJ2-2,13,TRBV12-5,CASGLVRAGELFF,TGTGCTAGTGGTTTGGTACGGGCCGGGGAGCTGTTTTTT
-,-,TRBJ2-1,12,TRBV7-9,CASSLEEREQFF,TGTGCCAGCAGCTTGGAAGAGCGGGAGCAGTTCTTC
TRBD1,-,TRBJ1-1,14,TRBV27,CASRTGTGNTEAFF,TGTGCCAGCCGAACTGGGACAGGGAACACTGAAGCTTTCTTT
TRBD1,few,TRBJ2-1,14,TRBV15,CATSRHGQGNEQFF,TGTGCCACCAGCAGACATGGACAGGGCAATGAGCAGTTCTTC
-,-,TRBJ1-3,14,TRBV2,CASSERGSGNTIYF,TGTGCCAGCAGTGAAAGGGGCTCTGGAAACACCATATATTTT
-,-,TRBJ1-1,14,TRBV2,CASSGGRSNTEAFF,TGTGCCAGCAGTGGAGGCAGATCGAACACTGAAGCTTTCTTT
-,-,TRBJ1-5,13,TRBV3-1/TRBV3-2,CASSFRGDQPQHF,TGTGCCAGCAGCTTCAGGGGAGATCAGCCCCAGCATTTT
TRBD1,-,TRBJ1-2,15,TRBV3-1/TRBV3-2,CASSQGTGGARGYTF,TGTGCCAGCAGCCAAGGGACAGGGGGCGCCCGGGGCTACACCTTC
TRBD1,-,TRBJ1-2,14,TRBV28,CASSSLDRAYGYTF,TGTGCCAGCAGTTCCCTGGACAGGGCCTATGGCTACACCTTC
-,-,TRBJ2-3,14,TRBV5-1,CASSLSASGDTQYF,TGCGCCAGCAGCTTAAGCGCAAGCGGCGATACGCAGTATTTT
-,-,TRBJ2-1,14,TRBV27,CASSPAVSYNEQFF,TGTGCCAGCAGTCCGGCGGTCTCCTACAATGAGCAGTTCTTC
-,-,TRBJ2-7,16,TRBV2,CASSEFRGRISYEQYF,TGTGCCAGCAGTGAGTTTAGGGGCCGAATCTCCTACGAGCAGTACTTC
TRBD2,-,TRBJ2-3,17,TRBV28,CASSSPGLAGGTDTQYF,TGTGCCAGCAGTTCACCAGGACTAGCGGGAGGCACAGATACGCAGTATTTT
-,once,TRBJ2-5,15,TRBV7-3,CASSFQSGPGETQYF,TGTGCCAGCAGCTTCCAATCAGGTCCCGGAGAGACCCAGTACTTC
TRBD2,once,TRBJ2-1,12,TRBV6-5,CASSPSGDEQFF,TGTGCCAGCAGCCCCAGCGGGGATGAGCAGTTCTTC
-,-,TRBJ2-3,14,TRBV20-1,CSASRRGGTDTQYF,TGCAGTGCTAGTCGACGAGGAGGCACAGATACGCAGTATTTT
TRBD1,-,TRBJ1-6,15,TRBV15,CATRQGTSYNSPLHF,TGTGCCACCAGACAGGGGACCTCCTATAATTCACCCCTCCACTTT
TRBD1,-,TRBJ1-4,15,TRBV7-2,CASSNRGGPIGKLFF,TGTGCCAGCAGTAACAGGGGGGGCCCCATCGGAAAACTGTTTTTT
TRBD1,-,TRBJ2-7,11,TRBV27,CASKYRGREYF,TGTGCCAGCAAGTACAGGGGCAGGGAGTACTTC
TRBD1,once,TRBJ2-7,14,TRBV19,CASSDDRGLNEQYF,TGTGCCAGTAGCGATGACAGGGGGCTGAACGAGCAGTACTTC
-,-,TRBJ1-1,13,TRBV25-1,CASSEWDTTEAFF,TGTGCCAGCAGTGAGTGGGACACAACTGAAGCTTTCTTT
-,-,TRBJ1-2,16,TRBV5-1,CASSLASQGSDYGYTF,TGCGCCAGCAGCTTGGCCTCGCAGGGGTCGGACTATGGCTACACCTTC
TRBD2,-,TRBJ2-5,16,TRBV7-6,CASSLVGGEYQETQYF,TGTGCCAGCAGCTTAGTTGGGGGGGAGTACCAAGAGACCCAGTACTTC
-,-,TRBJ1-2,15,TRBV6-5,CASVLGQLLNYGYTF,TGTGCCAGCGTTCTTGGGCAGCTACTTAACTATGGCTACACCTTC
TRBD1,-,TRBJ1-2,14,TRBV5-1,CASSPGQGNYGYTF,TGCGCCAGCAGCCCGGGACAGGGCAACTATGGCTACACCTTC
-,-,TRBJ2-3,16,TRBV7-2,CASSLGGTISTDTQYF,TGTGCCAGCAGCTTGGGTGGCACTATTAGCACAGATACGCAGTATTTT
TRBD1,-,TRBJ1-5,15,TRBV10-3,CATSPTGLSNQPQHF,TGTGCCACCAGCCCGACAGGGTTGAGCAATCAGCCCCAGCATTTT
TRBD1,-,TRBJ1-5,19,TRBV19,CASSIGKGQGGLSNQPQHF,TGTGCCAGTAGTATAGGCAAGGGACAGGGTGGCTTGAGCAATCAGCCCCAGCATTTT
-,-,TRBJ1-1,15,TRBV10-3,CAIRPGTSLYTEAFF,TGTGCCATCAGGCCAGGTACTAGTCTCTACACTGAAGCTTTCTTT
-,once,TRBJ1-4,13,TRBV30,CAGQTNTNEKLFF,TGCGCCGGACAGACGAATACTAATGAAAAACTGTTTTTT
-,-,TRBJ1-4,14,TRBV2,CASRIGEANEKLFF,TGTGCCAGCAGGATAGGAGAGGCTAATGAAAAACTGTTTTTT
-,once,TRBJ2-7,13,TRBV24-1,CATSDGQHYEQYF,TGTGCCACCAGTGATGGGCAGCACTACGAGCAGTACTTC
-,-,TRBJ1-2,14,TRBV5-1,CASSSLAGGYGYTF,TGCGCCAGCAGCTCTCTAGCGGGCGGCTATGGCTACACCTTC
TRBD2,-,TRBJ2-3,13,TRBV4-1,CASSPSGSDTQYF,TGCGCCAGCAGCCCTAGCGGGAGCGATACGCAGTATTTT
-,-,TRBJ2-3,13,TRBV24-1,CATSLLDMDTQYF,TGTGCCACCAGCCTGTTGGACATGGATACGCAGTATTTT
-,once,TRBJ2-7,15,TRBV6-5,CASRRPQGSFYEQYF,TGTGCCAGCAGACGGCCACAGGGAAGTTTCTACGAGCAGTACTTC
-,-,TRBJ1-2,13,TRBV13,CASREALDYGYTF,TGTGCCAGCAGGGAGGCACTAGACTATGGCTACACCTTC